One sample yielded the 27 T cell receptor beta chains listed below, sequenced in a study of blood T cell repertoires in COVID-19. Libraries were prepared by immunoSEQ multiplex PCR; TCRdb keeps only in-frame clonotypes and omits some of them. The data show 200,000 to 250,000 clones, with 65% to 90% seen just once and 3.5% to 4.5% held by the top ten. Sequencing input: PBMCs or T cells enriched from blood (not recorded which). The source of these receptors is a woman aged 40 to 50 with acute COVID-19.

The chain employs TRBV19 and TRBJ1-5, with a possible D match to TRBD1 (6 bases). The CDR3 has 16 amino acids. Germline CDR1 and CDR2: LNHDA and SQIVND (reference sequence). Trimming took off 7 bases at V and 4 bases at J, with 20 bases between the two ends. In nucleotides, the CDR3 is TGTGCCAGTACCCCACCGGGCAGGGGCTTAAATCAGCCCCAGCATTTT. It specifies CASTPPGRGLNQPQHF.

The chain couples TRBV11-3 to TRBJ2-5; 9 bases agree with TRBD1. This CDR3 spans 16 amino acids. With V trimmed by 5 bases and J by 5 bases, 12 bases remained unmatched. Looked up from germline, CDR1 is SGHNT and CDR2 is YENEEA. CDR3 sequence: CASSTSGTGWTETQYF. In nucleotides, the CDR3 is TGTGCCAGCAGCACATCCGGGACAGGGTGGACGGAGACCCAGTACTTC.

V gene TRBV27 combines with J gene TRBJ2-7; D may be TRBD2 (6 bases). The CDR3 length is 13 residues. V lost 6 bases and J 4 bases, leaving 13 bases between the germline ends. Germline CDR1 is MNHEY and CDR2 is SMNVEV (reference sequence). CDR3 in amino acids: CASRPNSGYEQYF. The CDR3 coding sequence is TGTGCCAGCAGACCGAATAGCGGATACGAGCAGTACTTC.

The V and J genes are TRBV11-1 and TRBJ2-3; D remains unclear. The CDR3 extends over 14 amino acids. V lost 6 bases, J lost 2 bases, and 12 bases lay in between. Germline loops: CDR1 SGHAT, CDR2 FQDESV (reference sequence). CDR3 nucleotides: TGTGCCAGCAGGAGCCGATGGTTCACAGATACGCAGTATTTT. Residues: CASRSRWFTDTQYF.

The chain recombines TRBV10-3 with TRBJ2-2; TRBD1 is a possible D gene (5 bases). The CDR3 extends over 14 amino acids. Trimming took 4 bases from V and 7 from J, leaving 13 bases between them. Germline values: CDR1 ENHRY, CDR2 SYGVKD. CDR3 amino acids: CAISGAGPGGELFF. CDR3 in DNA: TGTGCCATCAGTGGAGCAGGGCCGGGCGGGGAGCTGTTTTTT.

The chain joins TRBV7-2 to TRBJ2-1; 9 nucleotides match TRBD2. In germline, CDR1 is SGHTA, CDR2 FQGNSA. This CDR3 is 16 amino acids long. Losses at the gene ends were 1 base for V and 9 bases for J; bases not matched to a gene: 10. CDR3 sequence reads: CASSLGAGGRYAEQFF. The CDR3 DNA reads as TGTGCCAGCAGCTTAGGCGCGGGAGGGAGGTACGCTGAGCAGTTCTTC.

The DNA of the CDR3 is TGTGCCAGCACCGGAGTATACCTCTACGAGCAGTACTTC. As protein: CASTGVYLYEQYF. This chain joins TRBV12-3 or TRBV12-4 and TRBJ2-7; D remains unclear. Trimming pared 7 bases from V and 3 bases from J, leaving 13 bases between. CDR3 length: 13 amino acids.

The table lists this clone with a count of one. The gene calls are TRBV2 and TRBJ2-1; TRBD2 agrees at 7 bases. The CDR3 spans 14 residues. Per the germline V gene, CDR1 is SNHLY and CDR2 is FYNNEI. V shed 5 bases and J 6 bases; nucleotides not matched to a gene: 7. The CDR3 reads CASSRLAAGNEQFF. CDR3 in DNA: TGTGCCAGCAGTCGGCTAGCGGCAGGCAATGAGCAGTTCTTC.

This chain links TRBV19 with TRBJ2-2, with D possibly being TRBD1 (6 bases). The CDR3 runs to 15 residues. Germline CDR1 is LNHDA and CDR2 is SQIVND (reference sequence). Trimming removed 7 bases at V and 0 bases at J, with 12 bases between. The DNA for the CDR3 is TGTGCCAGTACCCCAGAGGGGGCGAACACCGGGGAGCTGTTTTTT. This codes for CASTPEGANTGELFF.

In nucleotides, the CDR3 is TGTGCCAGCAGCCAGACAGGAGATCAGCCCCAGCATTTT. Translated: CASSQTGDQPQHF. The V gene is TRBV3-1 (or the pseudogene TRBV3-2), the J gene TRBJ1-5; TRBD1 might be the D (6 bases). The CDR3 spans 13 residues. CDR1 is LGHDT, CDR2 YNNKEL, per germline (reference sequence). The V and J ends lost 3 bases and 5 bases respectively, with 8 bases between them.

V is TRBV5-6 and J is TRBJ2-6; D not certain. The germline V gene has CDR1 SGHDT and CDR2 YYEEEE. The V end lost 1 base, the J end lost 0 bases, and 11 bases lay between the germline ends. The CDR3 totals 17 residues. CDR3 protein: CASSLIQVHSGANVLTF. CDR3 sequence (DNA): TGTGCCAGCAGCTTGATTCAGGTCCACTCTGGGGCCAACGTCCTGACTTTC.

The chain's CDR3 is CASSFTGGKETQYF. CDR3 nucleotides: TGTGCCAGCAGCTTCACAGGGGGAAAGGAGACCCAGTACTTC. The chain employs TRBV7-9 and TRBJ2-5, with 8 bases matching TRBD1. This CDR3 spans 14 amino acids. With V trimmed by 3 bases and J by 5 bases, 5 bases remained unmatched. Germline CDR1 SEHNR, CDR2 FQNEAQ (reference sequence).

This sequence joins TRBV7-6 and TRBJ1-4; TRBD1 is a possible D gene (6 bases). CDR3 length: 16 amino acids. The V end was cut by 0 bases, the J end by 4 bases, with 12 bases between. CDR1 is SGHVS and CDR2 is FNYEAQ in the germline V gene. In DNA form, the CDR3 reads TGTGCCAGCAGCTTAGCAGACGGGGGGCTTAATGAAAAACTGTTTTTT. As protein: CASSLADGGLNEKLFF. Supplemented by reference TRBV7-6 and TRBJ1-4, the full variable domain reads GAGVSQSPRYKVTKRGQDVALRCDPISGHVSLYWYRQALGQGPEFLTYFNYEAQQDKSGLPNDRFSAERPEGSISTLTIQRTEQRDSAMYRCASSLADGGLNEKLFFGSGTQLSVL.

This chain joins TRBV29-1 and TRBJ2-7; D is perhaps TRBD2 (6 bases). The CDR3 totals 10 residues. The germline V and J ends were trimmed by 6 bases and 7 bases, with 10 bases remaining between them. Germline V gene lookup returns CDR1 SQVTM and CDR2 ANQGSEA. The DNA of the CDR3 is TGCAGCGTCGGTGGGGGGGAGCAGTACTTC. Encoded protein: CSVGGGEQYF.

The chain is built from TRBV7-2 and TRBJ2-3; TRBD2 aligns across 7 bases. CDR1 is SGHTA and CDR2 is FQGNSA in the germline V gene. Trimming removed 4 bases from V and 2 bases from J; junction bases left unmatched: 12. This CDR3 spans 17 amino acids. The CDR3 loop reads CASSSPLADIYTDTQYF. The CDR3 nucleotides are TGTGCCAGCAGCTCCCCCCTAGCGGATATTTACACAGATACGCAGTATTTT. Using reference TRBV7-2 and TRBJ2-3 for the parts outside the CDR3, the full variable domain is GAGVSQSPSNKVTEKGKDVELRCDPISGHTALYWYRQSLGQGLEFLIYFQGNSAPDKSGLPSDRFSAERTGGSVSTLTIQRTQQEDSAVYLCASSSPLADIYTDTQYFGPGTRLTVL.

The chain has TRBV19 and TRBJ2-1; TRBD2 aligns across 7 bases. Germline lookup yields CDR1 LNHDA and CDR2 SQIVND (reference sequence). The CDR3 contains 15 residues. The junction had 6 bases not matched to a gene; V was cut back by 3 bases and J by 4 bases. For the CDR3, the DNA is TGTGCCAGTAGTATCCTAGCGGAAGAGTACAATGAGCAGTTCTTC. This sequence encodes CASSILAEEYNEQFF.

The chain combines TRBV5-6 with TRBJ2-7; 8 nucleotides align to TRBD2. V lost 5 bases and J lost 3; bases outside the gene matches: 13. Germline loops: CDR1 SGHDT, CDR2 YYEEEE. The CDR3 totals 16 residues. This CDR3 reads CASSWRPGTRDYEQYF. The CDR3, as DNA: TGTGCCAGCAGTTGGCGACCCGGGACTAGAGACTACGAGCAGTACTTC.

The rearrangement uses TRBV7-2 and TRBJ1-4; TRBD1 is a possible D gene (6 bases). Germline loops: CDR1 SGHTA, CDR2 FQGNSA. CDR3 length: 15 residues. The V and J ends lost 5 bases and 2 bases respectively, with 12 bases between them. The CDR3 sequence: CASSQNRATNEKLFF. CDR3 DNA: TGTGCCAGCAGCCAAAACAGGGCGACTAATGAAAAACTGTTTTTT.

The V and J genes are TRBV2 and TRBJ1-2, with 7 positions matching TRBD1. The CDR3 is made up of 14 amino acids. From germline, CDR1 is SNHLY and CDR2 FYNNEI. V was clipped by 0 bases and J by 5 bases; unmatched bases: 3. CDR3 in DNA: TGTGCCAGCAGTGAAGCAGGGGGCGGTTATGGCTACACCTTC. Its translation: CASSEAGGGYGYTF.

The DNA for the CDR3 is TGTGCCAGCAGCGTAGCTTCCGGCACCGGGGAGCTGTTTTTT. It is translated as CASSVASGTGELFF. V and J are TRBV9 and TRBJ2-2; the D is unclear. V lost 0 bases, J lost 4 bases, and 7 bases lay in between. The germline V gene encodes CDR1 SGDLS and CDR2 YYNGEE. The CDR3 sequence is 14 residues long.

The chain has TRBV12-3 or TRBV12-4 and TRBJ1-4; 10 nucleotides match TRBD1. The CDR3 extends over 13 amino acids. The trim removed 8 bases at V and 4 bases at J, leaving 1 base unmatched. The CDR3 region has the DNA TGTGCCAGCCGGACAGGGGGTAATGAAAAACTGTTTTTT. Its translation: CASRTGGNEKLFF.

The rearrangement links TRBV3-1 (or the pseudogene TRBV3-2) to TRBJ2-3; 9 positions match TRBD2. The CDR3 is 15 amino acids. CDR1 is LGHDT, CDR2 YNNKEL, per germline (reference sequence). V shed 4 bases, J shed 1 base, and the junction held 3 bases outside the gene matches. DNA of the CDR3: TGTGCCAGCAGCCTACGGACTAGCGGCACAGATACGCAGTATTTT. This encodes CASSLRTSGTDTQYF.

The CDR3 loop is CASSSSYEQYF. Here the CDR3 DNA reads TGTGCCAGCAGTTCTTCCTACGAGCAGTACTTC. The rearrangement links TRBV12-3 or TRBV12-4 to TRBJ2-7; D is unclear. The CDR3 contains 11 residues. V lost 4 bases and J 1 base, leaving 2 bases between the germline ends.

CDR3 region: CASSKVPGQGRNGYTF. As DNA, the CDR3 is TGCGCCAGCAGCAAGGTCCCTGGACAGGGGAGGAATGGCTACACCTTC. V gene TRBV5-1 combines with J gene TRBJ1-2, with 9 nucleotides matching TRBD1. CDR1 and CDR2 (germline): SGHRS, YFSETQ. V shed 4 bases, J shed 6 bases, and the junction held 13 bases outside the gene matches. This CDR3 contains 16 residues.

The V call is TRBV27, the J call TRBJ1-1, with D possibly being TRBD1 (5 bases). CDR3 length: 13 residues. Trimming took off 6 bases at V and 4 bases at J, with 12 bases between the two ends. The germline V gene has CDR1 MNHEY and CDR2 SMNVEV (reference sequence). In DNA form, the CDR3 reads TGTGCCAGCAGACCCCGGGGGGGCACTGAAGCTTTCTTT. It yields the protein CASRPRGGTEAFF.

This chain connects TRBV28 to TRBJ1-2; 9 bases map to TRBD1. V gave up 10 bases and J gave up 0 bases; unmatched junction bases: 9. This CDR3 comprises 15 residues. Looked up from germline, CDR1 is MDHEN and CDR2 is SYDVKM. CDR3 DNA: TGTGCCATTCGCCCTACAGGGGGCCCTAACTATGGCTACACCTTC. It is translated as CAIRPTGGPNYGYTF.

The CDR3 nucleotides are TGTGCCAGCTCACCACAAGGGGGACGATCGGGAAACACCATATATTTT. Encoded protein: CASSPQGGRSGNTIYF. The genes are TRBV18 and TRBJ1-3; TRBD1 is a possible D gene (6 bases). Germline V gene lookup returns CDR1 KGHSH and CDR2 LQKENI. V gave up 1 base and J gave up 4 bases, with 14 bases separating them. The CDR3 covers 16 residues. Combining the CDR3 with reference TRBV18 and TRBJ1-3 gives the whole variable domain NAGVMQNPRHLVRRRGQEARLRCSPMKGHSHVYWYRQLPEEGLKFMVYLQKENIIDESGMPKERFSAEFPKEGPSILRIQQVVRGDSAAYFCASSPQGGRSGNTIYFGEGSWLTVV.